The clone carrying this T cell receptor (beta chain) appeared a few times. The antigen is unknown. V was pared by 4 bases and J by 1 base, with 11 bases between. Germline CDR1 is SGHDN and CDR2 is FVKESK. This CDR3 is built from 15 residues. These data are taken from a study of T cell repertoires in cytomegalovirus infection. For the study at large: Recently identified HLA-C-restricted CMV epitopes were among the peptides used. Both CMV infection and a matching HLA type were indicated by public TCR beta signatures.

TCRdb independently ran MiXCR on the reads; one entry per CDR3 protein. The sample has roughly 990,000 distinct CDR3 sequences, roughly 30% seen once. Study-wide results and caveats: The study found HLA-C-restricted CMV-specific TCR beta clonotypes dominating the ex vivo response. Cumulative frequency (of public TCR beta family members) identified carriers of CMV plus the relevant HLA.

The origin of this receptor is a human donor in good health (CMV status not recorded). Some clones in this sample may be carry-over from other donors' samples. The specimen comprised cultured CD8+ T cells from PBMCs, sampled from culture after CMV antigen stimulation. The V and J genes are TRBV14 and TRBJ2-4; D remains ambiguous. The CDR3 protein is CASSPGSVAKNIQYF. In DNA, the CDR3 is TGTGCCAGCAGCCCAGGATCGGTGGCCAAAAACATTCAGTACTTC.